The 10 T cell receptor beta chains below all came from one sample that was sequenced in a study of sequential checkpoint blockade in melanoma. The assay was immunoSEQ multiplex PCR, and TCRdb's table has in-frame clones only and misses some. Of under 20,000 clones in the sample, nearly 80% were seen once. This sample's treatment: randomized to nivolumab then ipilimumab (arm A) or the reverse (arm B). The input for sequencing was CD8+ T cells sorted from blood (inferred from file names), taken from a patient given nivolumab and ipilimumab in sequence. The receptor source for this set is a human donor with melanoma.

The rearrangement uses TRBV27 and TRBJ1-1, with D uncertain. Per germline, CDR1 MNHEY and CDR2 SMNVEV (reference sequence). The CDR3 has 13 residues. V was trimmed by 6 bases and J by 6 bases, leaving 14 bases between them. CDR3 sequence: CASRARGGAEAFF. CDR3 nucleotides: TGTGCCAGCAGGGCCCGGGGAGGCGCTGAAGCTTTCTTT.

The rearrangement joins TRBV18 to TRBJ2-5, with 10 bases aligning to TRBD1. V lost 3 bases and J lost 11; bases outside the gene matches: 24. CDR1 and CDR2 (germline): KGHSH, LQKENI. The CDR3 spans 19 residues. This CDR3 reads CASSPVKEGTGASPGEQYF. The CDR3 bases are TGTGCCAGCTCACCGGTTAAGGAAGGGACAGGGGCTAGTCCAGGGGAGCAGTACTTC. Filled out from reference TRBV18 and TRBJ2-5, the complete variable domain reads NAGVMQNPRHLVRRRGQEARLRCSPMKGHSHVYWYRQLPEEGLKFMVYLQKENIIDESGMPKERFSAEFPKEGPSILRIQQVVRGDSAAYFCASSPVKEGTGASPGEQYFGPGTRLLVL.

J is TRBJ2-7 and V is TRBV18, with 7 bases that match TRBD2. The CDR3 has 14 residues. Germline CDR1 is KGHSH and CDR2 is LQKENI. J was trimmed by 0 bases and V by 3 bases; bases with no gene match: 2. The CDR3, as DNA: TGTGCCAGCTCACCGACTAGCCGCTCCTACGAGCAGTACTTC. It is translated as CASSPTSRSYEQYF. The whole variable domain, filled in from reference TRBV18 and TRBJ2-7, reads NAGVMQNPRHLVRRRGQEARLRCSPMKGHSHVYWYRQLPEEGLKFMVYLQKENIIDESGMPKERFSAEFPKEGPSILRIQQVVRGDSAAYFCASSPTSRSYEQYFGPGTRLTVT.

The chain joins TRBV4-3 to TRBJ2-7; no firm D call. Germline loops: CDR1 LGHNA, CDR2 YSLEER. The CDR3 runs 14 residues. V was clipped by 0 bases and J by 2 bases, with 8 bases between them. Here the CDR3 DNA reads TGCGCCAGCAGCCAAGACCCTGGCCCCTACGAGCAGTACTTC. This translates into CASSQDPGPYEQYF.

The chain is built from TRBV27 and TRBJ1-2; D is perhaps TRBD1 (6 bases). V was trimmed by 2 bases and J by 5 bases, leaving 18 bases between them. The germline CDR1 and CDR2 sequences are MNHEY and SMNVEV (reference sequence). The CDR3 is made up of 16 amino acids. CDR3 in DNA: TGTGCCAGCAGTTTAAATCTCGGTGCAGGGGTTTATGGCTACACCTTC. This translates into CASSLNLGAGVYGYTF.

This chain uses TRBV20-1 with TRBJ1-2; no clear D gene. Trimming cost V 5 bases and J 1 base, with 2 bases left between them. The CDR3 totals 10 residues. The V gene's germline CDR1 is DFQATT and CDR2 SNEGSKA (reference sequence). The CDR3 sequence is CSAHNYGYTF. The CDR3, as DNA: TGCAGTGCTCATAACTATGGCTACACCTTC.

V usage is TRBV30 and J usage is TRBJ1-2; no clear D gene. The CDR3 totals 12 residues. V was trimmed by 4 bases and J by 10 bases, leaving 16 bases between them. CDR1 is GTSNPN and CDR2 is SVGIG in the germline V gene (reference sequence). The CDR3 coding sequence is TGTGCCTGGAACCGGCTGACGGAGCACTACACCTTC. This gives the protein CAWNRLTEHYTF.

The genes are TRBV7-2 and TRBJ2-7; 8 bases line up with TRBD1. This CDR3 has 15 amino acids. Per the germline V gene, CDR1 is SGHTA and CDR2 is FQGNSA. Unmatched junction bases numbered 9, after V lost 5 bases and J lost 3 bases. CDR3 sequence reads: CASSQPGQADYEQYF. CDR3 nucleotide sequence: TGTGCCAGCAGCCAGCCGGGACAGGCGGACTACGAGCAGTACTTC.

The rearrangement links TRBV4-1 to TRBJ1-4, with D possibly matching TRBD1 (6 bases). Trimming removed 2 bases at V and 5 bases at J, with 12 bases between. The CDR3 spans 15 residues. CDR1 is MGHRA, CDR2 YSYEKL, per germline. The CDR3 sequence is CASSQLGHGNEKLFF. The CDR3 nucleotides read TGCGCCAGCAGCCAATTGGGACACGGGAATGAAAAACTGTTTTTT.

This sequence joins TRBV27 and TRBJ1-6; D is uncertain. The V end was cut by 6 bases, the J end by 6 bases, with 9 bases between. CDR1 and CDR2 from the germline V gene are MNHEY and SMNVEV (reference sequence). This CDR3 is built from 13 residues. The CDR3 here is CASRSPGNSPLHF. The CDR3 DNA follows: TGTGCCAGCAGGTCCCCGGGTAATTCACCCCTCCACTTT.